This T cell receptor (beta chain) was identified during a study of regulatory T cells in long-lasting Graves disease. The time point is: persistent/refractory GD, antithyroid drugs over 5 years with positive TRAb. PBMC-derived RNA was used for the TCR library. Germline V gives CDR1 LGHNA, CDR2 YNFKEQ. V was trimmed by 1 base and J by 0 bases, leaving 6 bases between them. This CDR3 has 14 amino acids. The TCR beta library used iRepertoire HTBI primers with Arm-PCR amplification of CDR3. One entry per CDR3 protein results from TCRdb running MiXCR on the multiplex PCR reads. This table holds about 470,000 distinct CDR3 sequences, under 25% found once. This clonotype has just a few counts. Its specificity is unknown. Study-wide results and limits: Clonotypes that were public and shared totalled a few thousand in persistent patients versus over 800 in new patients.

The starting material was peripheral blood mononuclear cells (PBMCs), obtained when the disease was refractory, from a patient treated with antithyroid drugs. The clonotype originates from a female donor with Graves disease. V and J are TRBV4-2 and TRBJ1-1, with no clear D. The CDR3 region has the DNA TGTGCCAGCAGCCAAGTACAGTTGAACACTGAAGCTTTCTTT. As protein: CASSQVQLNTEAFF.